A selection of T cell receptor beta chains follows, all from one sample in a study of Ad26.COV2.S vaccination and SARS-CoV-2 variants. Data came from immunoSEQ multiplex PCR; TCRdb stores just in-frame clones and leaves some out. The sample records fewer than 500,000 clones, roughly 91% being singletons. The sequences come from peripheral blood, collected in a trial of Ad26.COV2.S vaccine versus placebo. These receptors were collected from a person aged 18 to 59 who received the Ad26.COV2.S COVID-19 vaccine or a placebo. CDR3s include the opening cysteine and the closing phenylalanine or tryptophan. The D gene is left open where the match is weak. Not all rows give a size; the values are once, few, many and, for expanded clones, a class.

TRBV13,TRBD2,TRBJ2-1,NA,CASSHLAGPYNEQFF,TGTGCCAGCAGCCACCTAGCGGGGCCCTACAATGAGCAGTTCTTC
TRBV3-1/TRBV3-2,TRBD1,TRBJ2-2,NA,CASSQNRGTGELFF,TGTGCCAGCAGCCAAAACAGGGGTACCGGGGAGCTGTTTTTT
TRBV19,TRBD2,TRBJ2-5,NA,CASSGTSGRGFQETQYF,TGTGCCAGTAGCGGGACTAGCGGGAGGGGTTTCCAAGAGACCCAGTACTTC
TRBV2,TRBD1,TRBJ2-7,NA,CASSTPRDRAHEQYF,TGTGCCAGCAGCACCCCCCGGGACAGGGCCCACGAGCAGTACTTC
TRBV11-1,NA,TRBJ2-3,NA,CASTPGTSYTDTQYF,TGTGCCAGCACCCCTGGGACTTCCTACACAGATACGCAGTATTTT
TRBV23-1,NA,TRBJ2-3,once,CASSQSWRGQSSTDTQYF,TGCGCCAGCAGTCAATCGTGGAGGGGACAGTCTAGCACAGATACGCAGTATTTT
TRBV28,NA,TRBJ1-6,NA,CASSSIGSTDSPLHF,TGTGCCAGCAGTAGCATAGGGTCGACGGATTCACCCCTCCACTTT
TRBV28,NA,TRBJ2-5,NA,CASSSPASEETQYF,TGTGCCAGCAGTTCCCCGGCTAGCGAGGAGACCCAGTACTTC
TRBV28,TRBD1,TRBJ1-5,NA,CASSLGQGYQPQHF,TGTGCCAGCAGTCTTGGACAGGGCTATCAGCCCCAGCATTTT
TRBV27,TRBD1,TRBJ2-2,NA,CASRRPQGANTGELFF,TGTGCCAGCAGAAGACCTCAGGGGGCGAACACCGGGGAGCTGTTTTTT
TRBV6-5,NA,TRBJ2-3,NA,CASSLREWGTQYF,TGTGCCAGCAGTCTCAGGGAGTGGGGTACGCAGTATTTT
TRBV15,NA,TRBJ2-7,NA,CATSRASASSSYEQYF,TGTGCCACCAGCAGAGCATCAGCGTCAAGCTCCTACGAGCAGTACTTC
TRBV6-5,TRBD2,TRBJ2-1,few,CASRRTSGSYGEQFF,TGTGCCAGCAGAAGGACTAGCGGGAGTTATGGTGAGCAGTTCTTC
TRBV27,NA,TRBJ1-1,NA,CASSLSPTGNTEAFF,TGTGCCAGCAGTTTATCCCCGACAGGGAACACTGAAGCTTTCTTT
TRBV28,TRBD2,TRBJ2-1,NA,CASSPSGRVVNEQFF,TGTGCCAGCAGTCCTAGCGGGAGGGTTGTCAATGAGCAGTTCTTC
TRBV4-2,NA,TRBJ2-1,NA,CASSPGSSSYNEQFF,TGTGCCAGCAGCCCGGGGAGTTCGTCCTACAATGAGCAGTTCTTC
TRBV2,NA,TRBJ2-4,NA,CASSEGTGKNIQYF,TGTGCCAGCAGTGAAGGTACCGGAAAAAACATTCAGTACTTC
TRBV14,NA,TRBJ2-5,NA,CASSQDRWRSETQYF,TGTGCCAGCAGCCAAGATAGGTGGCGTTCGGAGACCCAGTACTTC
TRBV12-3/TRBV12-4,TRBD2,TRBJ2-7,NA,CASRGLLLEQYF,TGTGCCAGCAGGGGACTATTGCTAGAGCAGTACTTC
TRBV27,TRBD2,TRBJ2-5,NA,CASSATRTSGETQYF,TGTGCCAGCAGTGCCACCCGGACTAGCGGCGAGACCCAGTACTTC
TRBV30,NA,TRBJ2-7,NA,CAWSVVYEQYF,TGTGCCTGGAGTGTTGTCTACGAGCAGTACTTC
TRBV25-1,NA,TRBJ1-3,NA,CASSAGISGNTIYF,TGTGCCAGCAGCGCAGGGATCTCTGGAAACACCATATATTTT
TRBV6-5,TRBD1,TRBJ2-3,few,CASSAGTGSTDTQYF,TGTGCCAGCAGCGCCGGGACAGGGAGCACAGATACGCAGTATTTT
TRBV5-1,TRBD1,TRBJ2-7,NA,CASSPGTGTYEQYF,TGCGCCAGCAGCCCGGGGACAGGGACCTACGAGCAGTACTTC
TRBV2,TRBD2,TRBJ2-3,NA,CASSGTRGTQYF,TGTGCCAGCAGCGGGACTAGAGGTACGCAGTATTTT
TRBV28,TRBD1,TRBJ1-2,NA,CASRQGFYGYTF,TGTGCCAGCAGACAGGGGTTCTATGGCTACACCTTC
TRBV27,NA,TRBJ1-6,NA,CASASRDYSPLHF,TGTGCCAGCGCAAGCCGGGACTATTCACCCCTCCACTTT
TRBV28,TRBD2,TRBJ2-3,NA,CASSPAGGISTDTQYF,TGTGCCAGCAGCCCAGCGGGAGGCATAAGCACAGATACGCAGTATTTT
TRBV4-3,NA,TRBJ2-7,NA,CASSQDGGGRYEQYF,TGCGCCAGCAGCCAAGACGGTGGGGGGCGATACGAGCAGTACTTC
TRBV10-3,TRBD1,TRBJ2-7,once,CAISGRGRQGNHEQYF,TGTGCCATCAGTGGACGGGGGAGACAGGGGAACCACGAGCAGTACTTC
TRBV6-5,NA,TRBJ1-3,NA,CASARSSSGNTIYF,TGTGCCAGCGCTCGAAGCTCCTCTGGAAACACCATATATTTT
TRBV11-2,TRBD1,TRBJ2-1,NA,CASSLVRGQANEQFF,TGTGCCAGCAGCTTAGTGAGGGGACAGGCGAATGAGCAGTTCTTC
TRBV28,TRBD2,TRBJ2-1,NA,CASSLTSGPFSEQFF,TGTGCCAGCAGTCTGACTAGCGGACCGTTCAGTGAGCAGTTCTTC
TRBV10-3,TRBD1,TRBJ2-7,NA,CATREGQGSYEQYF,TGTGCCACCCGGGAAGGACAGGGCTCCTACGAGCAGTACTTC
TRBV2,TRBD1,TRBJ1-5,NA,CASSFTGGNQPQHF,TGTGCCAGCAGTTTTACAGGGGGCAATCAGCCCCAGCATTTT
TRBV6-4,TRBD2,TRBJ2-7,few,CASSEEAGVGEQYF,TGTGCCAGCAGTGAAGAAGCGGGAGTAGGCGAGCAGTACTTC
TRBV7-2,TRBD2,TRBJ2-1,NA,CASSRDYYYNEQFF,TGTGCCAGCAGCCGGGACTACTACTACAATGAGCAGTTCTTC
TRBV30,TRBD1,TRBJ1-6,NA,CACRFTGGNSPLHF,TGTGCCTGTAGGTTTACAGGGGGAAATTCACCCCTCCACTTT
TRBV15,TRBD2,TRBJ2-7,NA,CATSRVRGGRAHYEQYF,TGTGCCACCAGCAGAGTTAGGGGCGGGAGGGCACACTACGAGCAGTACTTC
TRBV9,NA,TRBJ2-7,NA,CASSTANGEQYF,TGTGCCAGCAGCACGGCGAATGGGGAGCAGTACTTC
TRBV9,NA,TRBJ2-7,NA,CASSRDPSYEQYF,TGTGCCAGCAGCCGGGACCCCTCCTACGAGCAGTACTTC
TRBV6-2/TRBV6-3,NA,TRBJ2-7,NA,CASSYFRDIPYEQYF,TGTGCCAGCAGTTACTTCCGGGACATCCCCTACGAGCAGTACTTC
TRBV7-9,NA,TRBJ1-3,few,CASRSLGGSLSSGNTIYF,TGTGCCAGCAGATCCTTGGGGGGCAGCCTAAGCTCTGGAAACACCATATATTTT
TRBV3-1/TRBV3-2,TRBD2,TRBJ2-2,NA,CASSPSGRRRELFF,TGTGCCAGCAGCCCAAGCGGGAGGCGGCGGGAGCTGTTTTTT
TRBV21-1,NA,TRBJ2-5,NA,CASSRPGTGEGETQYF,TGTGCCAGCAGCCGTCCCGGGACAGGGGAAGGTGAGACCCAGTACTTC
TRBV19,NA,TRBJ2-4,few,CASSWQDKNIQYF,TGTGCCAGTAGTTGGCAGGACAAAAACATTCAGTACTTC
TRBV9,TRBD2,TRBJ2-1,NA,CASGLAGTNEQFF,TGTGCCAGTGGACTAGCGGGAACCAATGAGCAGTTCTTC
TRBV2,NA,TRBJ2-7,NA,CASSEAGSSYEQYF,TGTGCCAGCAGTGAAGCGGGCAGCTCCTACGAGCAGTACTTC
TRBV5-1,NA,TRBJ1-1,NA,CASSVAVNTEAFF,TGCGCCAGCAGCGTTGCGGTGAACACTGAAGCTTTCTTT
TRBV7-3,TRBD2,TRBJ2-1,once,CASSPLAGGSYNEQFF,TGTGCCAGCAGCCCCTTAGCGGGAGGTTCCTACAATGAGCAGTTCTTC
TRBV5-1,NA,TRBJ2-2,NA,CASGDILNGELFF,TGCGCCAGCGGGGACATTCTAAACGGGGAGCTGTTTTTT
TRBV14,NA,TRBJ2-1,NA,CASSQDHAQRMNEQFF,TGTGCCAGCAGCCAAGATCACGCCCAACGTATGAATGAGCAGTTCTTC
TRBV19,NA,TRBJ2-3,NA,CASSRRTTDTQYF,TGTGCCAGTAGCAGGCGGACCACAGATACGCAGTATTTT
TRBV28,NA,TRBJ2-1,NA,CASSSARVLAVF,TGTGCCAGCAGTTCCGCAAGGGTCCTTGCAGTCTTC
TRBV7-2,TRBD1,TRBJ2-7,NA,CASSLEGASSSYEQYF,TGTGCCAGCAGCTTAGAGGGGGCGAGCAGCTCCTACGAGCAGTACTTC
TRBV9,NA,TRBJ1-6,NA,CASSVEGSGSPLHF,TGTGCCAGCAGCGTAGAAGGCAGCGGGTCACCCCTCCACTTT
TRBV2,TRBD2,TRBJ2-2,NA,CASSATSGRAWELFF,TGTGCCAGCAGTGCGACTAGCGGGAGGGCCTGGGAGCTGTTTTTT
TRBV2,NA,TRBJ1-5,few,CASSEEAHQPQHF,TGTGCCAGCAGTGAGGAGGCCCATCAGCCCCAGCATTTT